The 9 T cell receptor beta chains listed next were all sequenced from one sample in a study of blood T cell repertoires in COVID-19. This table comes from immunoSEQ multiplex PCR, and its TCRdb copy is limited to in-frame clones, with some not included. The sample gives 150,000 or so clones, around 87% of which show up once; around 16% is in the top ten. The source material was peripheral blood. These receptors were obtained from a woman aged 40 to 49 with acute or convalescent COVID-19.

The chain is built from TRBV7-8 and TRBJ2-7; maybe TRBD2 (6 bases). Germline assignment: CDR1 SGHVS and CDR2 FQNEAQ. V gave up 5 bases and J gave up 6 bases, with 20 bases separating them. CDR3 length: 15 residues. CDR3 in DNA: TGTGCCAGCAGCCCTAGTGGGGCGGGGTACGGCGAGCAGTACTTC. The encoded protein is CASSPSGAGYGEQYF.

The chain has TRBV5-1 and TRBJ2-2, with 8 bases that match TRBD2. After removal of 0 bases from V and 3 bases from J, the junction contained 10 bases not matched to a gene. CDR1 is SGHRS and CDR2 is YFSETQ in the germline V gene. CDR3 size: 18 residues. The CDR3 is CASSLVSTAGGYTGELFF. CDR3 DNA sequence: TGCGCCAGCAGCTTGGTCAGTACCGCGGGGGGATACACCGGGGAGCTGTTTTTT.

This clone was detected only once. The rearrangement uses TRBV5-1 and TRBJ2-1, with TRBD2 matching 13 bases. CDR1 is SGHRS, CDR2 YFSETQ, per germline. Trimming took 3 bases from V and 10 from J; bases not matched to a gene: 7. This CDR3 has 15 amino acids. DNA of the CDR3: TGCGCCAGCAGCTCCCAGGGACTAGCGGGAACGGAGCAGTTCTTC. This codes for CASSSQGLAGTEQFF.

The V gene is TRBV7-3, the J gene TRBJ2-5; D is perhaps TRBD2 (5 bases). Germline V gives CDR1 SGHTA, CDR2 FQGTGA. The CDR3 runs to 13 residues. The V end lost 3 bases, the J end lost 4 bases, and 9 bases lay between the germline ends. CDR3 sequence: CASSLGVRETQYF. The CDR3 nucleotides read TGTGCCAGCAGCTTGGGAGTAAGAGAGACCCAGTACTTC.

The rearrangement joins TRBV12-3 or TRBV12-4 to TRBJ2-1; D is perhaps TRBD2 (6 bases). The germline V and J ends were trimmed by 3 bases and 8 bases, with 11 bases remaining between them. The CDR3 totals 13 residues. The DNA for the CDR3 is TGTGCCAGCAGTTTCCTAGCGTCACATGAGCAGTTCTTC. This gives the protein CASSFLASHEQFF.

The chain has TRBV10-3 and TRBJ1-1; D is possibly TRBD1 (6 bases). Germline loops: CDR1 ENHRY, CDR2 SYGVKD. CDR3 length: 13 residues. Trimming left V 4 bases short and J 1 base short, with 7 bases between. The CDR3 DNA reads TGTGCCATCAGTGGGACAGAGAACACTGAAGCTTTCTTT. This gives the protein CAISGTENTEAFF.

The genes are TRBV18 and TRBJ2-3; D uncertain. The CDR3 contains 14 residues. Per the germline V gene, CDR1 is KGHSH and CDR2 is LQKENI. The V end was cut by 2 bases, the J end by 4 bases, with 10 bases between. CDR3 sequence (DNA): TGTGCCAGCTCACCAGGGCTTCCGCCAGATACGCAGTATTTT. Translation gives CASSPGLPPDTQYF.

This chain links TRBV5-4 with TRBJ2-4; 7 bases agree with TRBD2. The germline CDR1 and CDR2 sequences are SGHNT and YYREEE (reference sequence). The CDR3 loop spans 13 amino acids. The V gene end was trimmed by 4 bases and the J gene end by 5 bases; junction bases not matched to a gene: 3. This chain's CDR3 is CASSRGEENIQYF. As DNA, the CDR3 is TGTGCCAGCAGCCGGGGGGAGGAAAACATTCAGTACTTC. Full variable domain (outside the CDR3, taken from reference TRBV5-4 and TRBJ2-4): ETGVTQSPTHLIKTRGQQVTLRCSSQSGHNTVSWYQQALGQGPQFIFQYYREEENGRGNFPPRFSGLQFPNYSSELNVNALELDDSALYLCASSRGEENIQYFGAGTRLSVL.

This chain links TRBV6-1 with TRBJ2-3; D gene uncertain. V gave up 6 bases and J gave up 9 bases, with 16 bases separating them. Germline V gives CDR1 MNHNS, CDR2 SASEGT. The CDR3 runs 13 residues. CDR3 loop: CASSLTQQATQYF. CDR3 DNA sequence: TGTGCCAGCAGCCTAACCCAGCAGGCGACGCAGTATTTT.